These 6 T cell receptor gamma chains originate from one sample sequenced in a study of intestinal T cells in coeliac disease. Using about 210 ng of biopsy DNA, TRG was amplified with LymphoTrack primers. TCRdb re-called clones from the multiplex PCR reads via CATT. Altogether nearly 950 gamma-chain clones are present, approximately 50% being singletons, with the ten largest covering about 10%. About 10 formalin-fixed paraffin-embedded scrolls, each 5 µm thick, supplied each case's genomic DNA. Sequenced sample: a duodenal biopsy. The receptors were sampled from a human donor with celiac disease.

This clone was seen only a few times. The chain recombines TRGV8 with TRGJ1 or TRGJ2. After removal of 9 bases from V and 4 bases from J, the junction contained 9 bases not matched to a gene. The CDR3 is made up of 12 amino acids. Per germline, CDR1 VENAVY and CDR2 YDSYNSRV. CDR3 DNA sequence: TGTGCCACCCCTGGCGTATATTATAAGAAACTCTTT. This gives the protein CATPGVYYKKLF.

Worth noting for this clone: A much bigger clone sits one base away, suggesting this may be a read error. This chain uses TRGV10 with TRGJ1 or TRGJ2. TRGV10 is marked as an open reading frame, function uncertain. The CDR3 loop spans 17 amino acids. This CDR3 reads CATWEPLLSGNYYKKLF. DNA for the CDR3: TGTGCTACGTGGGAACCTTTACTATCAGGCAATTATTATAAGAAACTCTTT.

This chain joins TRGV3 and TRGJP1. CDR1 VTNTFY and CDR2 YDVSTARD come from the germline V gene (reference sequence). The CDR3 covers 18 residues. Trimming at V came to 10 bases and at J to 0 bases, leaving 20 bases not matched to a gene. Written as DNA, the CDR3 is TGTGCCACTGGGACAGGCCAGGGGGTATATACCACTGGTTGGTTCAAGATATTT. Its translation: CATGTGQGVYTTGWFKIF.

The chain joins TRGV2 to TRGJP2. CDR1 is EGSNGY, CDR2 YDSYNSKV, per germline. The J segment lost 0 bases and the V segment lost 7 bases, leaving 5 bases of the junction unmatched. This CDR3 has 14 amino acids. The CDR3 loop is CATCFHSSDWIKTF. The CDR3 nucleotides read TGTGCCACCTGCTTTCATAGTAGTGATTGGATCAAGACGTTT.

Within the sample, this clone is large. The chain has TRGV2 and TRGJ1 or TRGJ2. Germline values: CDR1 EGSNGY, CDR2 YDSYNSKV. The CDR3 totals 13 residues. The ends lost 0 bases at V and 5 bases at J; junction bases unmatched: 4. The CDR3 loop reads CATWDGRNYKKLF. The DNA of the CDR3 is TGTGCCACCTGGGACGGGCGGAATTATAAGAAACTCTTT.

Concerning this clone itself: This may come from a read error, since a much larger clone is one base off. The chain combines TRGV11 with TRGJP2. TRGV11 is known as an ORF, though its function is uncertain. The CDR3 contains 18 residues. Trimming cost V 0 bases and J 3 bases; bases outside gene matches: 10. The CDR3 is CACWIRHVKEGSDWIKTF. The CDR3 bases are TGTGCCTGCTGGATTAGGCACGTCAAGGAGGGTAGTGATTGGATCAAGACGTTT.